The subject of this entry is one T cell receptor (beta chain). Its specificity is unknown. The data originate from a study of cytotoxic CD8 clonotypes in ibrutinib-treated CLL. Study information: The patients, under 13 relapsed/refractory and fewer than 16 treatment-naive, included approximately 18 who were IGHV unmutated. Study-level findings and limits: Shared public clonotypes were rare, and on treatment they either got smaller or stayed the same. Baseline values of clonality outstripped age-matched healthy donors and followed circulating CD8+ T-cell counts.

Target depth was 1 in 200,000 to 1 in 1 million T cells, about 10x per clonotype. Sequencing used immunoSEQ multiplex PCR; TCRdb keeps in-frame clones, though not all of them. There are approximately 70,000 clones in the sample; 80% occur only once, and 7.7% lies in the top ten. CDR3 length equals 15 residues. The ends were cut back, 6 bases at V and 0 bases at J, with 14 bases in the middle. Germline V gene lookup returns CDR1 WSHSY and CDR2 SAAADI. Sequences were derived from PBMCs, sampled at disease progression, from a patient treated with ibrutinib. This TCR derives from a human donor with chronic lymphocytic leukemia. The chain joins TRBV10-2 to TRBJ1-1, with D uncertain. The chain's CDR3 is CASSFGFNMNTEAFF. In nucleotides, the CDR3 is TGCGCCAGCAGCTTTGGGTTCAATATGAACACTGAAGCTTTCTTT.